This TCR beta chain was recovered during a study of CD4 T cells in relation to SARS-CoV-2 and coronaviruses (dated by TCRdb to 2020 to 2023). In terms of the full investigation: Patient-derived lymphoblastoid cell lines were used to map the HLA restriction of shared crossreactive spike epitopes. A different TCR-beta assay, based on Illumina, was used to sequence expansion assays from other donors in the study. The Adaptive Biotechnologies TCR-sequencing kit was used to sequence samples from a few pre-COVID donors and the naive versus memory experiments, whereas other data were Illumina-based. At the level of individual TCR clonotypes, the study evaluated whether memory CD4+ T cells crossreact between the spike proteins of SARS-CoV-2 and those of common cold coronaviruses.

Regarding this clone: The antigen it binds to is not known. No base quality values were provided; no much bigger clone lies one nucleotide off.

DNA from uncultured naive and memory CD4+ T cells underwent immunoSEQ TCR-beta sequencing at deep resolution. As for the authors' bioinformatics: Preprocessing removed nonproductive sequences and CDR3s not starting with C, not ending with F or W, or shorter than 7 amino acids. Cultured and uncultured naive and memory CD4+ repertoires were searched for CDR3s previously identified as spike- and CEF-reactive. After three terminal residues were trimmed from each end, CDR3 homology was quantified as pairwise Levenshtein distance using the stringdist R package. In its TCRdb copy, this immuneACCESS table keeps in-frame sequences only and misses some clones. Where compared with another copy, unresolved V genes explain less than half of these, and the others have no known cause. V, J and clone size were drawn from that table, and D and trimming were deduced from the DNA. The sample table records 60,000 or so clones; approximately 94% of these occur just once. The top ten hold 0.13% to 0.15% of the sample.

V ends up 4 bases short and J 0 bases short, with an unmatched junction base count of 6. Including the terminal cysteine and phenylalanine, the CDR3 comprises 16 residues. Only CDR3 DNA is held: 48 bases, read in frame from base 1. For CDR1 and CDR2, the germline V gene lists MNHNS and SASEGT. Study-wide conclusions, independent of this receptor: Pre-pandemic and post-infection samples were not both contributed by any donor, so tracing of the source of pre-existing responses was limited. Because the crossreactivity analysis focused on spike protein, crossreactivity against other viral proteins was not assessed. In roughly two thirds of donors, memory CD4+ clonotypes turned up that crossrecognized SARS-CoV-2 and at least one common cold coronavirus spike. Small numbers of patients and of tested TCRs were a limitation of the study. Sequencing naive versus memory cells indicated that the assay picks up memory recall responses, not primary responses primed during culture. Significantly weaker SARS-CoV-2-driven expansion was shown by crossreactive clones than by monoreactive clones, consistent with antigenic imprinting.

CD4+ T cells from unexposed donors were collected before the COVID-19 pandemic (2011-2018). Naive and memory CD4+ T cells were separated from cryopreserved PBMCs through CD4 enrichment, which was followed by EasySep naive CD4+ T cell enrichment. The leukapheresis product for the unexposed donors was obtained through commercial purchase. Ficoll-Paque PLUS gradient centrifugation was used to isolate PBMCs from leukapheresis product or whole blood. PBMCs were either used fresh in the expansion assay or cryopreserved at -140 degrees C. The QIAamp Micro DNA Kit was used to extract genomic DNA from the CD4+ T cells.

The TCR comes from a human donor in good health. Sequenced: naive CD4+ T cells from PBMCs. What this sample's cell subset or site label stands for: naive CD4+ T cells isolated by negative enrichment. The rearranged chain carries TRBV6-1 and TRBJ2-3; the junction holds 8 bases that match TRBD2. The CDR3 sequence is CASSARVAGSTDTQYF. The DNA is TGTGCCAGCAGTGCCCGGGTAGCGGGAAGCACAGATACGCAGTATTTT.